This T cell receptor beta chain was identified during a study of blood T cell repertoires in COVID-19. V lost 0 bases and J lost 2; bases outside the gene matches: 7. The CDR3 extends over 18 amino acids. Authors' methods: Estimation of nucleated cell counts relied on the amplification of reference gene primers. Only in-frame clones appear in the TCRdb table, and some are missing; sequencing was by immunoSEQ multiplex PCR. V, J and clone size derive from that table, while D and trimming were established from the DNA sequence. The table has 250,000 to 350,000 clones, approximately 88% seen once. Sequenced: peripheral blood. The source of this sequence is a woman in her forties or fifties with active or convalescent COVID-19. The chain links TRBV5-7 to TRBJ1-6, with 8 positions matching TRBD1. TRBV5-7 is recorded as an ORF, its role being uncertain. This CDR3 reads CASSLGTGTGTYNSPLHF. As DNA, the CDR3 is TGTGCCAGCAGCTTGGGTACCGGGACAGGAACCTATAATTCACCCCTCCACTTT.